These 28 T cell receptor beta chains were sequenced from one sample in a study of cytomegalovirus exposure and HLA in healthy donors. Primers for the PCR totalled 60 Vbeta and 13 Jbeta. Here immunoSEQ multiplex PCR was the method, and the copy in TCRdb shows in-frame clones only, minus some. The sample lists about 140,000 clones; around 90% were seen once. Sequencing input: PBMCs. The receptors were sampled from a woman between 40 and 50 years old in good health and CMV-seronegative.

As regards this clone: The germline gene is not matched at one end of the junction; a read error may be the cause. This rearrangement joins TRBV7-9 to TRBJ2-1, with D unresolved. Germline loops: CDR1 SEHNR, CDR2 FQNEAQ (reference sequence). CDR3 length equals 10 residues. The DNA of the CDR3 is TGTTCCAGCAGTCAAAATGAGCAGTTCTTC. Amino acids: CSSSQNEQFF.

The chain employs TRBV11-2 and TRBJ2-1; 8 bases fit TRBD2. Germline trimming cut 4 bases from V and 3 bases from J; bases unmatched to any gene: 8. Germline-derived CDR1 and CDR2 are SGHAT and FQNNGV. CDR3 length: 16 amino acids. The CDR3 region is CASSSVAGISYNEQFF. In nucleotides, the CDR3 is TGTGCCAGCAGCTCCGTAGCGGGAATTAGCTACAATGAGCAGTTCTTC.

Of note for this clone: The junction departs from the called germline gene at one end, perhaps through a read error. This sample also contains other DNA sequences that code for the same CDR3. This CDR3 reads CASSPRTPHYEQYF. The CDR3, as DNA: TGCGCCAGCAGTCCGCGGACACCCCACTACGAGCAGTACTTC. This sequence joins TRBV28 and TRBJ2-7, with D possibly TRBD1 on 5 matching bases. This CDR3 region has 14 residues. The V gene's germline CDR1 is MDHEN and CDR2 SYDVKM.

This chain uses TRBV6-5 with TRBJ2-2, with 8 bases fitting TRBD1. CDR1 MNHEY and CDR2 SVGAGI come from the germline V gene. There are 14 residues in the CDR3. V dropped 7 bases and J dropped 4; count of bases not matched to a gene: 5. The CDR3 is CASIGQGITGELFF. CDR3 bases: TGTGCCAGCATTGGACAGGGAATCACCGGGGAGCTGTTTTTT.

The chain uses TRBV27 and TRBJ2-3; TRBD1 might be the D (6 bases). This CDR3 is 16 amino acids long. The V and J ends lost 6 bases and 0 bases respectively, with 16 bases between them. The V gene's germline CDR1 is MNHEY and CDR2 SMNVEV (reference sequence). In DNA form, the CDR3 reads TGTGCCAGCAGCCCTCGCCTGACAGGTAGCACAGATACGCAGTATTTT. Its translation is CASSPRLTGSTDTQYF.

The CDR3 sequence is CASSPTPGQGTSGRISYNEQFF. CDR3 in DNA: TGTGCCAGCAGTCCTACCCCGGGACAGGGGACTAGCGGGAGGATTTCCTACAATGAGCAGTTCTTC. The chain has TRBV28 and TRBJ2-1; 15 bases are a match to TRBD2. The V gene's germline CDR1 is MDHEN and CDR2 SYDVKM. CDR3 length equals 22 residues. V trimming: 5 bases; J trimming: 1 base; junction bases outside the gene matches: 18.

The chain employs TRBV29-1 and TRBJ2-3, with 16 positions matching TRBD2. Germline CDR1 SQVTM, CDR2 ANQGSEA. With 6 bases clipped from V and 1 base from J, the junction kept 10 bases outside the gene matches. There are 18 residues in the CDR3. The CDR3 sequence is CSVVGGTSGRGGTDTQYF. CDR3 bases: TGCAGCGTCGTAGGGGGGACTAGCGGGAGGGGGGGCACAGATACGCAGTATTTT.

The rearrangement links TRBV2 to TRBJ1-1; possible D gene TRBD1, 5 bases. The V and J ends lost 4 bases and 4 bases respectively, with 10 bases between them. The CDR3 has 13 residues. The germline V gene has CDR1 SNHLY and CDR2 FYNNEI. The CDR3 DNA reads TGTGCCAGCAGTGCAGGGTTGGGCACTGAAGCTTTCTTT. Residues: CASSAGLGTEAFF.

V gene TRBV4-3 combines with J gene TRBJ2-7; the D gene is possibly TRBD1 (5 bases). CDR1 and CDR2 (germline): LGHNA, YSLEER. V was shortened by 0 bases and J by 3 bases, with 12 bases between the two germline ends. This CDR3 region has 15 residues. CDR3 DNA sequence: TGCGCCAGCAGCCAAGAGCTGAGACAGCTCTACGAGCAGTACTTC. This codes for CASSQELRQLYEQYF.

The chain combines TRBV27 with TRBJ1-2; no definite D call. The germline CDR1 and CDR2 sequences are MNHEY and SMNVEV (reference sequence). The CDR3 covers 13 residues. Deletions cut 6 bases from V and 4 bases from J, with 12 bases between. CDR3 region: CASSLHPVYGYTF. CDR3 coding DNA: TGTGCCAGCAGCCTCCACCCGGTCTATGGCTACACCTTC.

This clone has a handful of counts. The chain recombines TRBV28 with TRBJ2-5; D is undetermined. The DNA end favors TRBJ2-7, so the J call may be wrong. The CDR3 covers 15 residues. Germline V gene sequence: CDR1 MDHEN, CDR2 SYDVKM. Here the CDR3 DNA reads TGTGCCAGCAGTTTAGGCCGACCGGCCTGGGGCGAGCAGTACTTC. Translated: CASSLGRPAWGEQYF.

A note on this clone: Its ends do not fully match the called genes, so a read error is possible. The chain couples TRBV7-7 to TRBJ2-1; 13 nucleotides agree with TRBD2. The CDR3 is 15 residues long. Germline CDR1 is SSHAT and CDR2 is FNYEAQ (reference sequence). DNA for the CDR3: TGTGCTAGCAGCGCCGGACTAGCGGGAGAGGGTGAGCAGTTCTTC. Its translation: CASSAGLAGEGEQFF.

The chain couples TRBV4-3 to TRBJ2-1, with unresolved D. Per germline, CDR1 LGHNA and CDR2 YSLEER. The CDR3 has 16 amino acids. V lost 0 bases, J lost 0 bases, and 9 bases lay in between. Here the CDR3 DNA reads TGCGCCAGCAGCCAAGATCGGGTGGGCTCCTACAATGAGCAGTTCTTC. This translates into CASSQDRVGSYNEQFF.

As to this clone: Compared with germline, one end of the junction differs, possibly owing to a read error. This sequence joins TRBV5-4 and TRBJ1-1; D remains unclear. This CDR3 is built from 13 residues. Germline V gene data show CDR1 as SGHNT and CDR2 as YYREEE (reference sequence). The CDR3 DNA sequence: TGTGCCAGCAGTTTGGGTATGAACACTGAAGCTTTCTTT. Residues: CASSLGMNTEAFF.

By share, this clone ranks as medium-sized. This sequence joins TRBV28 and TRBJ2-7; TRBD2 might be the D (5 bases). Germline V lookup: CDR1 MDHEN, CDR2 SYDVKM. The V and J ends lost 5 bases and 5 bases respectively, with 7 bases between them. There are 11 residues in the CDR3. This CDR3 is CASSLGDEQYF. The CDR3 DNA follows: TGTGCCAGCAGTCTCGGGGACGAGCAGTACTTC.

Of note for this clone: At one end, the junction sequence differs from germline, possibly due to a read error. This chain links TRBV2 with TRBJ1-2; no definite D call. Germline CDR1 reads SNHLY; CDR2 reads FYNNEI. This CDR3 is 10 amino acids long. CDR3 amino acids: CASRREGLDF. The CDR3 nucleotides are TGTGCCAGCAGGAGAGAGGGATTGGACTTC.

The V call is TRBV6-5, the J call TRBJ2-1; D possibly corresponds to TRBD1 (7 bases). The germline V gene has CDR1 MNHEY and CDR2 SVGAGI. The CDR3 has 13 residues. Trimming stripped 6 bases from V and 6 bases from J, with 12 bases between. Written as DNA, the CDR3 is TGTGCCAGCAGCCCAGGGGGGTTCAATGAGCAGTTCTTC. Translation: CASSPGGFNEQFF.

V and J are TRBV5-8 and TRBJ1-3; D gene unclear. CDR1 SGHTS and CDR2 YDEGEE come from the germline V gene. The CDR3 has 15 residues. Between the trimmed V and J ends, which lost 0 bases and 4 bases, there was a span of 11 bases. This CDR3 is CASSLDQVAGNTIYF. CDR3 nucleotides: TGTGCCAGCAGCTTGGATCAGGTGGCAGGAAACACCATATATTTT.

This rearrangement joins TRBV4-1 to TRBJ2-7, with 7 bases matching TRBD2. Germline CDR1 MGHRA, CDR2 YSYEKL. Trimming took 2 bases from V and 0 from J; bases not matched to a gene: 7. The CDR3 length is 16 residues. In DNA, the CDR3 is TGCGCCAGCAGCCAACTTTCAGCGGGAAGCTCCTACGAGCAGTACTTC. Translation gives CASSQLSAGSSYEQYF.

The chain employs TRBV6-5 and TRBJ1-2; 7 bases fit TRBD1. The CDR3 spans 12 residues. Germline-derived CDR1 and CDR2 are MNHEY and SVGAGI. V lost 5 bases, J lost 4 bases, and 1 base stayed unmatched. The CDR3, as DNA: TGTGCCAGCAGTCCAGGGGGCTATGGCTACACCTTC. It specifies CASSPGGYGYTF.

The rearrangement links TRBV28 to TRBJ1-5, with TRBD1 identical over 9 bases. Germline V gene sequence: CDR1 MDHEN, CDR2 SYDVKM. This CDR3 is built from 14 residues. The V and J ends lost 7 bases and 5 bases, in that order; junction bases with no gene match: 6. The CDR3: CASTLTGGHQPQHF. CDR3 in DNA: TGTGCCAGCACCCTGACAGGGGGGCATCAGCCCCAGCATTTT.

Regarding this clone: A junction end diverges from the germline sequence, so it may reflect a read error. The rearrangement uses TRBV7-9 and TRBJ1-2; the D gene is possibly TRBD1 (6 bases). There are 15 residues in the CDR3. The V gene's germline CDR1 is SEHNR and CDR2 FQNEAQ (reference sequence). The CDR3 loop reads CSSSFPEQGWYGYTF. CDR3 in DNA: TGTTCCAGCAGCTTCCCGGAACAGGGTTGGTATGGCTACACCTTC.

This clone appeared once. The chain recombines TRBV7-2 with TRBJ2-1; 11 nucleotides match TRBD2. V trimming: 2 bases; J trimming: 10 bases; junction bases outside the gene matches: 4. In germline, CDR1 is SGHTA, CDR2 FQGNSA. The CDR3 is made up of 14 amino acids. The chain's CDR3 is CASSLSASGREQFF. The CDR3 coding sequence is TGTGCCAGCAGCTTATCCGCTAGCGGGAGGGAGCAGTTCTTC. The entire variable domain, with the rest obtained from reference TRBV7-2 and TRBJ2-1, is as follows: GAGVSQSPSNKVTEKGKDVELRCDPISGHTALYWYRQSLGQGLEFLIYFQGNSAPDKSGLPSDRFSAERTGGSVSTLTIQRTQQEDSAVYLCASSLSASGREQFFGPGTRLTVL.

The chain uses TRBV2 and TRBJ2-1; D call uncertain. Germline V gives CDR1 SNHLY, CDR2 FYNNEI. The CDR3 spans 14 residues. V shed 4 bases and J shed 7 bases, with 14 bases lying between them. The CDR3: CASSAPSLKNEQFF. CDR3 DNA: TGTGCCAGCAGTGCTCCAAGCCTCAAGAATGAGCAGTTCTTC.

The chain carries TRBV5-1 and TRBJ2-2; no clear D gene. This CDR3 has 11 residues. V was trimmed by 9 bases and J by 1 base, leaving 4 bases between them. Germline V CDR1 and CDR2: SGHRS, YFSETQ. The CDR3 spells CATWNTGELFF. The DNA of the CDR3 is TGCGCCACCTGGAACACCGGGGAGCTGTTTTTT.

The rearrangement uses TRBV29-1 and TRBJ2-7; D is perhaps TRBD1 (5 bases). The germline V and J ends were trimmed by 4 bases and 1 base, with 14 bases remaining between them. Germline CDR1 SQVTM, CDR2 ANQGSEA. The CDR3 contains 14 residues. CDR3 in amino acids: CSVGSPGNSYEQYF. The CDR3 DNA is TGCAGCGTTGGATCCCCAGGGAATTCCTACGAGCAGTACTTC.

The chain links TRBV7-9 to TRBJ2-3; 8 bases agree with TRBD2. Unmatched junction bases numbered 8, after V lost 6 bases and J lost 0 bases. Germline CDR1 reads SEHNR; CDR2 reads FQNEAQ (reference sequence). CDR3 length: 16 amino acids. This CDR3 reads CASSTASGYSTDTQYF. Here the CDR3 DNA reads TGTGCCAGCAGTACGGCTAGCGGGTATAGCACAGATACGCAGTATTTT.

This chain uses TRBV7-2 with TRBJ1-2, with 9 bases lining up with TRBD1. V lost 0 bases, J lost 3 bases, and 8 bases stayed unmatched. CDR1 and CDR2 (germline): SGHTA, FQGNSA. CDR3 size: 17 residues. In DNA form, the CDR3 reads TGTGCCAGCAGCTTAGCGCCCTGGGACAGGGTAGACTATGGCTACACCTTC. Amino acid sequence: CASSLAPWDRVDYGYTF.